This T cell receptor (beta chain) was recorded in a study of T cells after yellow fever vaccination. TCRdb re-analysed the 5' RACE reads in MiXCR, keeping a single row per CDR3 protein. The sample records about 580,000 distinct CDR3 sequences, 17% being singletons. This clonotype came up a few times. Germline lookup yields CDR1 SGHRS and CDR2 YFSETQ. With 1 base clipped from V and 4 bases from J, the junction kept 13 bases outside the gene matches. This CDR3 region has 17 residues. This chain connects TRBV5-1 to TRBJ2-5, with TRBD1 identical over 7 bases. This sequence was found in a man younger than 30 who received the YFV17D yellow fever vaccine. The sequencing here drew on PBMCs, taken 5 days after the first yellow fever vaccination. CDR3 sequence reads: CASSLSHLGQLLETQYF. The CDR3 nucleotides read TGCGCCAGCAGCTTGTCCCACTTGGGACAGCTACTAGAGACCCAGTACTTC.